Here is one TCR beta chain with its context. This sample stems from a study of blood T cell repertoires in COVID-19. As for the study in general: Samples of COVID-19 (acute and convalescent) were obtained from the United States, Italy and Spain.

Assay: immunoSEQ multiplex PCR; the TCRdb copy retains only in-frame clones and omits some. Among some 200,000 clones listed, around 80% were seen once. The CDR3 extends over 13 amino acids. The germline CDR1 and CDR2 sequences are SEHNR and FQNEAQ (reference sequence). V was pared by 5 bases and J by 8 bases, with 15 bases between. The rearrangement uses TRBV7-9 and TRBJ1-2; weak D call: TRBD1 (5 bases). Input material: peripheral blood. The sequence came from a woman aged 80 or over with COVID-19, enrolled during active disease. CDR3 sequence (DNA): TGTGCCAGCAGCCAACCGCCTCGGGGGGGCTACACCTTC. Its protein product is CASSQPPRGGYTF.